The clone carrying this T cell receptor beta chain was seen a handful of times. Its antigen is as yet unknown. Germline trimming cut 9 bases from V and 4 bases from J; bases unmatched to any gene: 6. The CDR3 is 13 residues long. The germline V gene encodes CDR1 LNHDA and CDR2 SQIVND (reference sequence). The source of the sample is a study of T cells in localized non-small cell lung cancer. Clones were sequenced by immunoSEQ multiplex PCR, and TCRdb holds only the in-frame ones, with some missing. The data contain 7,000 to 7,500 clones, more than 20% of them singletons. Regarding the study as a whole: Turning up in adjacent lung were a median roughly 59 of the top 100 tumor clones. Uninvolved nearby lung showed the greatest T cell clonality, exceeding that found in tumor. In the blood, greater T cell density corresponded to longer overall survival. Tumor samples were not multi-region, leaving intratumor heterogeneity unexcluded.

The clonotype originates from a man aged 35-69 years with stage III squamous cell lung carcinoma. Sequencing was performed on lung tumor tissue, taken before any cancer treatment. V is TRBV19 and J is TRBJ1-1; TRBD1 agrees at 9 bases. The CDR3 sequence: CASRDREFTEAFF. CDR3 DNA sequence: TGTGCCAGCCGGGACAGGGAGTTCACTGAAGCTTTCTTT.